This T cell receptor (beta chain) was identified in a study of technical replicates of blood from four donors. Produced via immunoSEQ multiplex PCR; TCRdb's table is partial and in-frame only. This repertoire shows 15,000 to 19,000 clones, around 84% found once; its top ten account for over 10%. The germline CDR1 and CDR2 sequences are SQVTM and ANQGSEA. V was trimmed by 7 bases and J by 0 bases, leaving 15 bases between them. CDR3 length: 14 residues. The chain combines TRBV29-1 with TRBJ1-1; D ambiguous. The specimen sequenced was PBMCs. The sequence derives from a human donor in good health. The CDR3 region has the DNA TGCAGCGAATCCTTAGGGAGGGTGAACACTGAAGCTTTCTTT. It yields the protein CSESLGRVNTEAFF.